These 17 T cell receptor beta chains originate from one sample sequenced in a study of CD8+ T cells in alopecia areata. Extracted RNA was reverse transcribed, and the resulting cDNA served as sequencing template. Produced via immunoSEQ multiplex PCR; TCRdb's table is partial and in-frame only. In the table there are about 210,000 clones, approximately 40% of which are singletons. Treatment: oral pan-JAK inhibitor, 5-10 mg twice daily. Sequencing used CD4+ T cells sorted from blood, obtained at roughly week 36, from a patient treated with tofacitinib. These receptors were collected from a human donor with alopecia areata.

The chain is built from TRBV6-1 and TRBJ1-3, with TRBD1 identical over 10 bases. The germline gives CDR1 MNHNS, CDR2 SASEGT. There are 16 residues in the CDR3. With V trimmed by 3 bases and J by 11 bases, 13 bases remained unmatched. The CDR3 region has the DNA TGTGCCAGCAGTGACGGGACAGGGGTAGATGGAATCTCCATATATTTT. Translating gives CASSDGTGVDGISIYF.

The rearrangement uses TRBV5-1 and TRBJ2-4, with 8 bases aligning to TRBD1. V trimming: 4 bases; J trimming: 9 bases; junction bases outside the gene matches: 9. This CDR3 has 14 residues. Looked up from germline, CDR1 is SGHRS and CDR2 is YFSETQ. As DNA, the CDR3 is TGCGCCAGCAGCCCCACGACAGGGGTAGCCATTCAGTACTTC. Protein product: CASSPTTGVAIQYF. Combining the CDR3 with reference TRBV5-1 and TRBJ2-4 gives the whole variable domain KAGVTQTPRYLIKTRGQQVTLSCSPISGHRSVSWYQQTPGQGLQFLFEYFSETQRNKGNFPGRFSGRQFSNSRSEMNVSTLELGDSALYLCASSPTTGVAIQYFGAGTRLSVL.

J is TRBJ2-7 and V is TRBV30, with D possibly being TRBD1 (7 bases). With 0 bases removed from V and 0 bases from J, the gap between germline ends came to 12 bases. The CDR3 runs to 15 residues. Germline values: CDR1 GTSNPN, CDR2 SVGIG (reference sequence). The DNA for the CDR3 is TGTGCCTGGAGTGTACGGGGGACAGTCTCCTACGAGCAGTACTTC. It encodes CAWSVRGTVSYEQYF.

This chain connects TRBV30 to TRBJ2-1, with 10 bases that match TRBD2. The germline V gene has CDR1 GTSNPN and CDR2 SVGIG (reference sequence). CDR3 size: 14 residues. V trimming: 8 bases; J trimming: 7 bases; junction bases outside the gene matches: 11. The CDR3 reads CASHKREGGNEQFF. For the CDR3, the DNA is TGTGCCAGCCATAAGCGGGAGGGGGGGAATGAGCAGTTCTTC.

J is TRBJ1-5 and V is TRBV4-3; D gene unclear. From germline, CDR1 is LGHNA and CDR2 YSLEER. This CDR3 comprises 14 residues. V lost 3 bases and J lost 4, with 10 bases in between. Written as DNA, the CDR3 is TGCGCCAGCAGCCAGAGGAAAGGGAATCAGCCCCAGCATTTT. Its translation is CASSQRKGNQPQHF.

The chain employs TRBV4-2 and TRBJ2-1; 7 bases fit TRBD2. Germline CDR1 LGHNA, CDR2 YNFKEQ. V gave up 1 base and J gave up 4 bases; unmatched junction bases: 7. This CDR3 has 16 amino acids. The CDR3 protein is CASSQVEGRGYNEQFF. As DNA, the CDR3 is TGTGCCAGCAGCCAAGTTGAGGGGAGGGGTTACAATGAGCAGTTCTTC.

For the CDR3, the DNA is TGTGCCAGCAGCTTAGGGGAGTCAAACCAGTACTTC. It specifies CASSLGESNQYF. The chain has TRBV5-4 and TRBJ2-5; perhaps D is TRBD1 or TRBD2 (5 bases each). This CDR3 has 12 amino acids. Trimming pared 2 bases from V and 10 bases from J, leaving 12 bases between. CDR1 and CDR2 (germline): SGHNT, YYREEE (reference sequence).

This clone occurred a few times. This chain connects TRBV19 to TRBJ2-1; D might be TRBD1 or TRBD2, each matching 5 bases. V gave up 4 bases and J gave up 0 bases, with 10 bases separating them. In germline, CDR1 is LNHDA, CDR2 SQIVND (reference sequence). The CDR3 has 15 residues. DNA of the CDR3: TGTGCCAGTAGTAGTCAGGGAGTCTCCTACAATGAGCAGTTCTTC. This translates into CASSSQGVSYNEQFF.

The V and J genes are TRBV29-1 and TRBJ2-3; D ambiguous. CDR3 length: 11 amino acids. Germline CDR1 is SQVTM and CDR2 is ANQGSEA. The CDR3 here is CSVSSTDTQYF. CDR3 in DNA: TGCAGTGTTAGTAGCACAGATACGCAGTATTTT.

This clone was counted between two and nine times. V and J are TRBV7-9 and TRBJ2-5; 11 nucleotides align to TRBD1. This CDR3 has 15 residues. The V and J ends lost 4 bases and 3 bases, in that order; junction bases with no gene match: 4. From germline, CDR1 is SEHNR and CDR2 FQNEAQ (reference sequence). The CDR3, as DNA: TGTGCCAGCAGCTACGGGACAGGGGGAGAAGAGACCCAGTACTTC. Its protein product is CASSYGTGGEETQYF.

This clone has only a few counts. The V gene is TRBV7-8, the J gene TRBJ2-2; possibly TRBD2 for D (6 bases). The CDR3 is 16 amino acids. V was shortened by 1 base and J by 1 base, with 10 bases between the two germline ends. Germline lookup yields CDR1 SGHVS and CDR2 FQNEAQ. CDR3 residues: CASSLVLSGNTGELFF. The CDR3 bases are TGTGCCAGCAGCTTAGTTCTTAGCGGGAACACCGGGGAGCTGTTTTTT.

This chain joins TRBV5-8 and TRBJ2-7; no reliable D call. The CDR3 extends over 14 amino acids. The V end was cut by 1 base, the J end by 0 bases, with 8 bases between. Germline-derived CDR1 and CDR2 are SGHTS and YDEGEE. Here the CDR3 DNA reads TGTGCCAGCAGCTTGCCCACCAGCTCCTACGAGCAGTACTTC. It specifies CASSLPTSSYEQYF.

This clone occurred a few times. V and J are TRBV27 and TRBJ2-1; possible D gene TRBD1, 6 bases. V lost 5 bases to trimming and J lost 0 bases, with 11 bases between them. CDR1 and CDR2 from the germline V gene are MNHEY and SMNVEV (reference sequence). The CDR3 is made up of 15 amino acids. CDR3 in DNA: TGTGCCAGCAGTCCTGACAGGAGCTCCTACAATGAGCAGTTCTTC. Its translation: CASSPDRSSYNEQFF.

The V gene is TRBV5-1, the J gene TRBJ2-1; TRBD2 matches at 12 bases. Trimming cost V 0 bases and J 7 bases; bases outside gene matches: 5. Germline V gene lookup returns CDR1 SGHRS and CDR2 YFSETQ. The CDR3 has 16 residues. In DNA form, the CDR3 reads TGCGCCAGCAGCTTGGTACTAGCGGGAGGAGGAAATGAGCAGTTCTTC. Its protein product is CASSLVLAGGGNEQFF.

This chain joins TRBV7-3 and TRBJ2-1; 9 nucleotides line up with TRBD2. Germline CDR1 is SGHTA and CDR2 is FQGTGA. The V gene end was trimmed by 2 bases and the J gene end by 2 bases; junction bases not matched to a gene: 4. The CDR3 spans 16 residues. CDR3 in DNA: TGTGCCAGCAGCTTATCTAGCGGGACGACCTACAATGAGCAGTTCTTC. As protein: CASSLSSGTTYNEQFF.

The rearrangement links TRBV27 to TRBJ2-7; no reliable D call. Trimming took 0 bases from V and 0 from J, leaving 12 bases between them. The CDR3 runs to 16 residues. The germline gives CDR1 MNHEY, CDR2 SMNVEV (reference sequence). The CDR3, as DNA: TGTGCCAGCAGTTTATCGATAAGTCTGAGCTCCTACGAGCAGTACTTC. Its protein is CASSLSISLSSYEQYF.

This clone was detected only a few times. V usage is TRBV27 and J usage is TRBJ2-7; TRBD1 agrees at 7 bases. The V gene end was trimmed by 8 bases and the J gene end by 2 bases; junction bases not matched to a gene: 9. The CDR3 runs 14 residues. Germline V gives CDR1 MNHEY, CDR2 SMNVEV (reference sequence). CDR3 protein: CASSPTGWTYEQYF. The CDR3 DNA reads TGTGCCAGCTCTCCGACAGGGTGGACCTACGAGCAGTACTTC.